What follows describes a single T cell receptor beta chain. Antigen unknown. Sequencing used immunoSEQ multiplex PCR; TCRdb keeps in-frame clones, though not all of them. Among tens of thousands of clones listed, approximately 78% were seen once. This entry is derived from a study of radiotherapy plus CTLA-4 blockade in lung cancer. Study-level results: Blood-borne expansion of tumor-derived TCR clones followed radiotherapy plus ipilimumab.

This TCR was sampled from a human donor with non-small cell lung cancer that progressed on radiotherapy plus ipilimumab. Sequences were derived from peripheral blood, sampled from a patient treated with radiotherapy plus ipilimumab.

The CDR3 is CASRPIGSGRSTGELFF. In nucleotides, the CDR3 is TGCGCCAGCAGGCCTATCGGTAGCGGGAGATCCACCGGGGAGCTGTTTTTT. The chain links TRBV5-1 to TRBJ2-2; 9 nucleotides match TRBD2. The CDR3 has 17 amino acids. The germline V gene has CDR1 SGHRS and CDR2 YFSETQ. V gave up 5 bases and J gave up 4 bases; unmatched junction bases: 12.